Below, 11 T cell receptor beta chains from the same sample are listed, as sequenced in a study of molecular identifiers for immune sequencing clone quantification. Using its own MiXCR run on the PCR reads, TCRdb lists one record per CDR3 protein. This table has approximately 590,000 distinct CDR3 sequences, approximately 24% appearing once. The sequenced sample consisted of naive CD8+ T cells from blood, with Jurkat cell RNA spiked in. Stated subset: FACS-sorted CD8+CD4-CCR7+CD45RA+ naive T cells. The origin of the receptors is a human donor in good health. Some libraries in this study had Jurkat cell RNA spiked in.

The chain couples TRBV7-3 to TRBJ2-3; 12 bases match TRBD2. With V trimmed by 3 bases and J by 6 bases, 4 bases remained unmatched. Germline CDR1 is SGHTA and CDR2 is FQGTGA. The CDR3 loop spans 15 amino acids. The DNA of the CDR3 is TGTGCCAGCAGCTTCGGGACTAGCGGGTTTGATACGCAGTATTTT. It encodes CASSFGTSGFDTQYF.

Remarks on this clonotype: This may stem from a read error, because a much larger clone lies one nucleotide away. The V gene is TRBV7-2, the J gene TRBJ2-7; TRBD1 might be the D (5 bases). Germline assignment: CDR1 SGHTA and CDR2 FQGNSA. This CDR3 is 15 amino acids long. CDR3 coding DNA: TGTGCCAGCAGCGTAGCCCAGGGTACCTTCTACGAGCAGTACTTC. As protein: CASSVAQGTFYEQYF.

This clonotype was counted at least ten times. The chain couples TRBV9 to TRBJ2-7; 9 bases are shared with TRBD2. Germline V lookup: CDR1 SGDLS, CDR2 YYNGEE. The CDR3 has 14 residues. Losses at the gene ends were 3 bases for V and 7 bases for J; bases not matched to a gene: 8. The CDR3 here is CASSAYSGSREQYF. The DNA for the CDR3 is TGTGCCAGCAGCGCTTATAGCGGGAGTAGGGAGCAGTACTTC.

The chain is built from TRBV21-1 and TRBJ2-7; the table's D call of TRBD1 was not tested on the DNA. TRBV21-1 is shown as a pseudogene. The CDR3 is 18 residues long. The CDR3 DNA sequence: TGTGCCAGCAGCAAAAAATGGCCCGACAGGATCCTCCCCTACGAGCAGTACTTC. Translation gives CASSKKWPDRILPYEQYF.

This clonotype was picked up many times. CDR3 protein: CASSEEVAGPQQETQYF. In nucleotides, the CDR3 is TGTGCCAGCAGTGAAGAGGTTGCGGGACCTCAGCAAGAGACCCAGTACTTC. The chain couples TRBV2 to TRBJ2-5; maybe TRBD2 (6 bases). CDR3 size: 17 residues. Trimming removed 1 base at V and 2 bases at J, with 17 bases between. Germline CDR1 and CDR2: SNHLY and FYNNEI.

In its sample, this clonotype was seen a few times. The rearrangement joins TRBV5-8 to TRBJ2-7; tentatively, D is TRBD1 or TRBD2 (6 bases each). Germline V gene lookup returns CDR1 SGHTS and CDR2 YDEGEE. V lost 0 bases to trimming and J lost 0 bases, with 10 bases between them. The CDR3 runs 15 residues. The CDR3 spells CASSLVRGPSYEQYF. DNA of the CDR3: TGTGCCAGCAGCTTGGTTCGGGGGCCCTCCTACGAGCAGTACTTC. Full variable domain (remainder filled in from reference TRBV5-8 and TRBJ2-7): EAGVTQSPTHLIKTRGQQATLRCSPISGHTSVYWYQQALGLGLQFLLWYDEGEERNRGNFPPRFSGRQFPNYSSELNVNALELEDSALYLCASSLVRGPSYEQYFGPGTRLTVT.

This clonotype was detected ten times or more. This chain uses TRBV4-3 with TRBJ2-6; D is ambiguous. The length of the CDR3 is 14 residues. Looked up from germline, CDR1 is LGHNA and CDR2 is YSLEER. V gave up 6 bases and J gave up 2 bases, with 8 bases separating them. The CDR3 sequence is CASSRSTGANVLTF. CDR3 DNA: TGCGCCAGCAGTCGGAGCACTGGGGCCAACGTCCTGACTTTC.

A remark on this clonotype: This may stem from a read error, because a much larger clone lies one nucleotide away. This rearrangement joins TRBV20-1 to TRBJ1-1; D not certain. Germline-derived CDR1 and CDR2 are DFQATT and SNEGSKA (reference sequence). This CDR3 contains 12 residues. Here the CDR3 reads CSARDIQPEASF. DNA of the CDR3: TGCAGTGCTAGAGATATACAGCCTGAAGCTTCCTTT.

In the case of this clonotype: A read error is possible here, since a much larger clone lies one base away. This likely comes from a read error, as the CDR3 has no conserved phenylalanine or tryptophan at its end. The V and J genes are TRBV7-2 and TRBJ2-1, with 7 bases aligning to TRBD1. Trimming removed 1 base from V and 8 bases from J; junction bases left unmatched: 14. Germline assignment: CDR1 SGHTA and CDR2 FQGNSA. The CDR3 runs 17 residues. Written as DNA, the CDR3 is TGTGCCAGCAGCTTAGTCCCGGGACAGATATTTAGGGATGAGCAGTTCTTA. Translation gives CASSLVPGQIFRDEQFL.

This clonotype was seen a few times. The CDR3 nucleotides read TGTGCCAGCAGCTTAGGGACAGGGAATCCACCCCTCCACTTT. It is translated as CASSLGTGNPPLHF. The J gene is TRBJ1-6, the V gene TRBV7-2, with 8 bases that match TRBD1. The CDR3 is 14 amino acids. Germline V CDR1 and CDR2: SGHTA, FQGNSA. V shed 1 base, J shed 11 bases, and the junction held 4 bases outside the gene matches.

This clonotype was picked up a small number of times. Here the CDR3 reads CSATPDFQEFQETQYF. As DNA, the CDR3 is TGCAGTGCTACCCCCGACTTTCAAGAATTTCAAGAGACCCAGTACTTC. This chain connects TRBV20-1 to TRBJ2-5; D remains ambiguous. Deletions cut 4 bases from V and 2 bases from J, with 20 bases between. The germline gives CDR1 DFQATT, CDR2 SNEGSKA (reference sequence). The CDR3 sequence is 16 residues long.